These 8 T cell receptor beta chains were sequenced from one sample in a study of blood T cell repertoires in COVID-19. Profiled with immunoSEQ multiplex PCR; TCRdb holds only in-frame clones, not every one. The sample lists about 90,000 clones; approximately 92% were seen once. The sequencing sample was made of peripheral blood. The source is a woman aged 60-75 years with active COVID-19.

This clone showed up just a few times. This chain uses TRBV7-9 with TRBJ2-5; 7 bases line up with TRBD2. Germline CDR1 reads SEHNR; CDR2 reads FQNEAQ (reference sequence). J lost 2 bases, V lost 5 bases, and 17 bases had no gene match. CDR3 length equals 18 residues. CDR3 protein: CASSQTGATGGPQETQYF. CDR3 DNA sequence: TGTGCCAGCAGCCAGACTGGCGCGACGGGAGGCCCACAAGAGACCCAGTACTTC.

The chain joins TRBV19 to TRBJ2-4, with 8 bases identical to TRBD2. Trimming removed 7 bases from V and 1 base from J; junction bases left unmatched: 6. CDR3 length: 15 amino acids. Per the germline V gene, CDR1 is LNHDA and CDR2 is SQIVND (reference sequence). The CDR3 DNA sequence: TGTGCCAGTACTCCCGCGGGGGGCGCCAAAAACATTCAGTACTTC. Amino acid sequence: CASTPAGGAKNIQYF.

V usage is TRBV4-3 and J usage is TRBJ1-2; possibly TRBD1 for D (6 bases). The CDR3 has 13 amino acids. CDR1 is LGHNA, CDR2 YSLEER, per germline. Trimming stripped 4 bases from V and 11 bases from J, with 17 bases between. The CDR3 is CASSLSGQPDYTF. In nucleotides, the CDR3 is TGCGCCAGCAGCCTATCGGGACAACCCGATTACACCTTC.

The chain combines TRBV6-2 or TRBV6-3 with TRBJ2-7, with 10 positions matching TRBD2. CDR1 and CDR2 (germline): MNHEY, SVGEGT. The CDR3 contains 15 residues. The ends lost 6 bases at V and 0 bases at J; junction bases unmatched: 5. The CDR3 here is CASSPLAGSSYEQYF. The CDR3 DNA follows: TGTGCCAGCAGCCCACTAGCGGGGAGCTCCTACGAGCAGTACTTC.

V is TRBV30 and J is TRBJ2-2; D unclear. Germline CDR1 and CDR2: GTSNPN and SVGIG (reference sequence). V lost 3 bases, J lost 4 bases, and 15 bases lay in between. The CDR3 spans 15 residues. The chain's CDR3 is CAWSIVGRSTGELFF. CDR3 in DNA: TGTGCCTGGAGCATAGTGGGTAGGAGCACCGGGGAGCTGTTTTTT.

The chain uses TRBV20-1 and TRBJ2-5, with 7 bases that match TRBD1. Trimming cost V 3 bases and J 4 bases; bases outside gene matches: 5. This CDR3 has 13 amino acids. Germline V gene data show CDR1 as DFQATT and CDR2 as SNEGSKA (reference sequence). The CDR3 nucleotides read TGCAGTGCTAGTCATCACAGGGGAGAGACCCAGTACTTC. It encodes CSASHHRGETQYF.

The chain carries TRBV3-1 (or the pseudogene TRBV3-2) and TRBJ1-6; the match to TRBD1 covers 9 bases. The CDR3 consists of 15 residues. CDR1 LGHDT and CDR2 YNNKEL come from the germline V gene (reference sequence). After removal of 1 base from V and 11 bases from J, the junction contained 6 bases not matched to a gene. The CDR3 sequence: CASSQVQGALAPLHF. CDR3 bases: TGTGCCAGCAGCCAAGTACAGGGGGCTTTGGCACCCCTCCACTTT.

V and J are TRBV28 and TRBJ2-5, with D tentatively TRBD2 (5 bases). Germline values: CDR1 MDHEN, CDR2 SYDVKM. The CDR3 is 14 residues long. V was pared by 6 bases and J by 2 bases, with 13 bases between. The CDR3 nucleotides are TGTGCCAGCAGCCTAGCTAGTCGGCAAGAGACCCAGTACTTC. Amino acid sequence: CASSLASRQETQYF.